A selection of T cell receptor beta chains follows, all from one sample in a study of early T cells in non-severe SARS-CoV-2 infection. TCRdb reprocessed the 5' RACE reads via MiXCR and lists one record per CDR3 protein. The sample shows some 50,000 distinct CDR3 sequences, 9.1% of them seen only once. Sequencing input: whole blood. These receptors came from an adult who was a healthcare worker with PCR-confirmed SARS-CoV-2 infection or an uninfected control (not recorded which). CDR3s include the opening cysteine and the closing phenylalanine or tryptophan. The D gene is left open where the match is weak. Clone size is stated in some rows and not others, as once, few, many or a class when expanded.

many NA TRBJ1-6 TRBV3-1 CASSQDPTGGSYNSPLHF TGTGCCAGCAGCCAAGATCCGACAGGAGGCTCCTATAATTCACCCCTCCACTTT
many TRBD1 TRBJ2-7 TRBV4-1 CASSYRDRGKILYEQYF TGCGCCAGCAGCTACCGGGACAGGGGAAAGATCCTGTACGAGCAGTACTTC
many NA TRBJ2-1 TRBV10-1 CASSDRHNSYNEQFF TGCGCCAGCAGTGATAGGCACAACTCCTACAATGAGCAGTTCTTC
NA TRBD1 TRBJ1-2 TRBV6-2/TRBV6-3 CASSYSGTASFYGYTF TGTGCCAGCAGTTACTCCGGGACAGCTTCATTCTATGGCTACACCTTC
few NA TRBJ1-2 TRBV27 CASAKSRNALLGYGYTF TGTGCCAGCGCCAAGTCAAGAAACGCGCTACTTGGCTATGGCTACACCTTC
NA TRBD1 TRBJ2-7 TRBV7-2 CASSLRGGQGTGEQYF TGTGCCAGCAGCTTAAGGGGAGGACAGGGGACCGGCGAGCAGTACTTC
many NA TRBJ2-3 TRBV9 CASSAGPRTDTQYF TGTGCCAGCAGCGCCGGCCCCCGCACTGATACGCAGTATTTT
many NA TRBJ2-6 TRBV5-6 CASSLWQGYRSAANVLTF TGTGCCAGCAGCTTGTGGCAGGGGTATCGCTCTGCGGCCAACGTCCTGACTTTC
few NA TRBJ2-5 TRBV5-4 CAYRGASGPAGGETQYF TGTGCCTACAGGGGGGCTAGCGGGCCTGCAGGGGGAGAGACCCAGTACTTC
medium-sized NA TRBJ1-5 TRBV10-3 CAINSQGRNQPQHF TGTGCCATCAACTCTCAGGGTCGCAATCAGCCCCAGCATTTT
many TRBD2 TRBJ2-1 TRBV11-1 CASSLTSGGAGMFNEQFF TGTGCCAGCAGTCTGACTAGCGGGGGGGCCGGAATGTTCAATGAGCAGTTCTTC
few TRBD2 TRBJ2-1 TRBV2 CASRPGLAGGSYNEQFF TGTGCCAGCAGACCGGGACTAGCGGGAGGATCCTACAATGAGCAGTTCTTC